The present TCR beta chain was sequenced within a study of T cells in Graves' hyperthyroidism and ophthalmopathy. Amplified regions were TCR beta CDR3 sequences from RNA transcripts. The HTBI primer set was used in a first-round RT-PCR of the TCR CDR3. TCRdb used MiXCR to reprocess the multiplex PCR reads, holding one entry per CDR3 protein. The table lists some 500,000 distinct CDR3 sequences, over 13% of them singletons. This clonotype has at least ten counts. This clonotype originated in a woman aged 18-29 years with Graves' hyperthyroidism. Sequences were obtained from blood.

CDR3 DNA: TGTGCCAGCAGCCAAGGCTGGATTCGACCCTACGAGCAGTACTTC. Translated, it gives CASSQGWIRPYEQYF. J is TRBJ2-7 and V is TRBV3-1; D remains ambiguous. V gave up 1 base and J gave up 2 bases, with 12 bases separating them. The CDR3 spans 15 residues. Germline-derived CDR1 and CDR2 are LGHDT and YNNKEL (reference sequence).